Below are 17 T cell receptor beta chains sequenced from a single sample in a study of blood T cell repertoires in COVID-19. Generated by immunoSEQ multiplex PCR, the TCRdb table keeps only in-frame clones and is missing some. The repertoire has fewer than 300,000 clones, about 89% of them found once; the top ten carry over 2%. Input material: peripheral blood. The receptor set was obtained from a woman between 25 and 40 years old with COVID-19, enrolled during active disease.

CDR3 loop: CASNSRLAGDTQYF. DNA for the CDR3: TGTGCCAGCAACTCGAGACTAGCGGGAGATACGCAGTATTTT. This chain uses TRBV7-9 with TRBJ2-3; 10 bases agree with TRBD2. Germline trimming cut 7 bases from V and 5 bases from J; bases unmatched to any gene: 6. The CDR3 extends over 14 amino acids. Germline CDR1 SEHNR, CDR2 FQNEAQ (reference sequence).

This clone was observed once. The CDR3 DNA reads as TGTGCCAGCAGCTCCGGGACTGTGAACACCGGGGAGCTGTTTTTT. This sequence encodes CASSSGTVNTGELFF. V and J are TRBV5-4 and TRBJ2-2; weak D call: TRBD2 (6 bases). The CDR3 contains 15 residues. CDR1 SGHNT and CDR2 YYREEE come from the germline V gene (reference sequence). Trimming cost V 3 bases and J 1 base, with 10 bases left between them.

V and J are TRBV14 and TRBJ2-1; 8 bases fit TRBD1. J was trimmed by 5 bases and V by 4 bases; bases with no gene match: 10. This CDR3 is 16 amino acids long. Germline V gives CDR1 SGHDN, CDR2 FVKESK. The CDR3 sequence: CASSRRPGQVDNEQFF. The CDR3 DNA sequence: TGTGCCAGCAGCCGCCGACCGGGACAGGTCGACAATGAGCAGTTCTTC.

The rearrangement uses TRBV5-1 and TRBJ1-3, with 9 nucleotides matching TRBD1. Germline assignment: CDR1 SGHRS and CDR2 YFSETQ. V was clipped by 4 bases and J by 0 bases; unmatched bases: 2. This CDR3 comprises 15 residues. The CDR3 region has the DNA TGCGCCAGCAGCCTGGACAGGGGCTCTGGAAACACCATATATTTT. It translates to CASSLDRGSGNTIYF.

The rearrangement uses TRBV3-1 (or the pseudogene TRBV3-2) and TRBJ1-4; 7 nucleotides match TRBD1. Germline CDR1 and CDR2: LGHDT and YNNKEL (reference sequence). V dropped 4 bases and J dropped 8; count of bases not matched to a gene: 13. The CDR3 sequence is 16 residues long. This CDR3 is CASSRLSRGHQEKLFF. CDR3 DNA sequence: TGTGCCAGCAGCCGCCTCTCGAGGGGGCATCAGGAAAAACTGTTTTTT.

V is TRBV28 and J is TRBJ1-2, with 7 bases fitting TRBD1. Germline lookup yields CDR1 MDHEN and CDR2 SYDVKM. Trimming at V came to 2 bases and at J to 6 bases, leaving 6 bases not matched to a gene. The CDR3 is 14 amino acids. For the CDR3, the DNA is TGTGCCAGCAGTTTAACAGGACAGGACAATGGCTACACCTTC. Its protein product is CASSLTGQDNGYTF.

This clone occurred a few times. This chain joins TRBV6-5 and TRBJ1-3; D remains ambiguous. V was cut by 6 bases and J by 6 bases, with 12 bases left in between. In germline, CDR1 is MNHEY, CDR2 SVGAGI. The CDR3 sequence is 13 residues long. For the CDR3, the DNA is TGTGCCAGCAGAGGCGGTTTCGAAAACACCATATATTTT. This encodes CASRGGFENTIYF.

The chain carries TRBV11-2 and TRBJ2-7; perhaps TRBD2 as D (6 bases). The V end was cut by 5 bases, the J end by 7 bases, with 18 bases between. The germline V gene encodes CDR1 SGHAT and CDR2 FQNNGV. The CDR3 runs 14 residues. CDR3 in DNA: TGTGCCAGCAGCCCTCTAGCGCGGCAGAGGGAGCAGTACTTC. It encodes CASSPLARQREQYF. Full variable domain (outside the CDR3, taken from reference TRBV11-2 and TRBJ2-7): EAGVAQSPRYKIIEKRQSVAFWCNPISGHATLYWYQQILGQGPKLLIQFQNNGVVDDSQLPKDRFSAERLKGVDSTLKIQPAKLEDSAVYLCASSPLARQREQYFGPGTRLTVT.

The chain carries TRBV5-1 and TRBJ2-3; TRBD1 matches at 11 bases. Germline CDR1 is SGHRS and CDR2 is YFSETQ. V was clipped by 4 bases and J by 4 bases; unmatched bases: 8. The CDR3 is made up of 16 amino acids. The CDR3 DNA follows: TGCGCCAGCAGCCCCGGGACAGGGGGTTGGTCAGATACGCAGTATTTT. It codes for CASSPGTGGWSDTQYF.

Only one count was recorded for this clone. This chain uses TRBV7-9 with TRBJ1-2; no reliable D call. V dropped 5 bases and J dropped 7 bases, with 23 bases sitting between them. Germline V lookup: CDR1 SEHNR, CDR2 FQNEAQ (reference sequence). The CDR3 extends over 16 amino acids. The CDR3 DNA sequence: TGTGCCAGCAGCCACCCCACGAGACCGCGGGCTTTTGGCTACACCTTC. Its translation: CASSHPTRPRAFGYTF.

The rearrangement uses TRBV18 and TRBJ1-1, with 7 bases identical to TRBD1. Trimming removed 5 bases from V and 0 bases from J; junction bases left unmatched: 9. The CDR3 length is 16 residues. Germline V gene data show CDR1 as KGHSH and CDR2 as LQKENI. The CDR3, as DNA: TGTGCCAGCTCATTCATGCCGACAGGGTTGAACACTGAAGCTTTCTTT. Amino acids: CASSFMPTGLNTEAFF. Full variable domain (missing parts from reference TRBV18 and TRBJ1-1): NAGVMQNPRHLVRRRGQEARLRCSPMKGHSHVYWYRQLPEEGLKFMVYLQKENIIDESGMPKERFSAEFPKEGPSILRIQQVVRGDSAAYFCASSFMPTGLNTEAFFGQGTRLTVV.

The V gene is TRBV3-1 (or the pseudogene TRBV3-2), the J gene TRBJ1-4, with 7 bases that match TRBD1. Germline V CDR1 and CDR2: LGHDT, YNNKEL (reference sequence). The V segment lost 4 bases and the J segment 5 bases; nucleotides outside the gene matches: 4. The CDR3 sequence is 14 residues long. The CDR3 spells CASSPTGLNEKLFF. The CDR3 DNA sequence: TGTGCCAGCAGCCCGACAGGGTTAAATGAAAAACTGTTTTTT.

This chain joins TRBV16 and TRBJ2-7, with TRBD2 identical over 7 bases. J was trimmed by 3 bases and V by 4 bases; bases with no gene match: 9. The CDR3 contains 15 residues. CDR1 is KGHSY, CDR2 FQNENV, per germline. The CDR3 protein is CASSPLMGEGYEQYF. As DNA, the CDR3 is TGTGCCAGCAGCCCCTTAATGGGGGAGGGCTACGAGCAGTACTTC.

Here the CDR3 reads CASSPGAGLEQFF. In nucleotides, the CDR3 is TGTGCCAGCAGTCCCGGAGCCGGACTTGAGCAGTTCTTC. This chain links TRBV12-3 or TRBV12-4 with TRBJ2-1; D perhaps matches TRBD2 (5 bases). The V end lost 5 bases, the J end lost 9 bases, and 14 bases lay between the germline ends. The CDR3 is 13 amino acids.

The genes are TRBV24-1 and TRBJ1-2, with D uncertain. V was clipped by 4 bases and J by 2 bases, with 10 bases between them. The CDR3 totals 14 residues. CDR1 is KGHDR and CDR2 is SFDVKD in the germline V gene. The CDR3 DNA reads as TGTGCCACCAGTGACCGTGGTCTAAACTATGGCTACACCTTC. Translated: CATSDRGLNYGYTF.

The chain uses TRBV6-5 and TRBJ1-1; D is undetermined. From germline, CDR1 is MNHEY and CDR2 SVGAGI. The CDR3 consists of 12 residues. V gave up 2 bases and J gave up 9 bases, with 10 bases separating them. The CDR3 nucleotides are TGTGCCAGCAGTTACGTGGGCGAGAAAGCTTTCTTT. Translation: CASSYVGEKAFF.

This clone was seen a single time. The chain links TRBV24-1 to TRBJ2-1; TRBD2 matches 14 bases. Trimming took 5 bases from V and 8 from J; bases not matched to a gene: 4. Germline CDR1 reads KGHDR; CDR2 reads SFDVKD. This CDR3 has 15 residues. For the CDR3, the DNA is TGTGCCACCAGTGTCGGGACTAGCGGGAGTGATGAGCAGTTCTTC. Protein: CATSVGTSGSDEQFF.